This TCR beta chain comes out of a study of blood T cell repertoires in COVID-19. Germline V gene data show CDR1 as SNHLY and CDR2 as FYNNEI. The CDR3 sequence is 16 residues long. Trimming removed 2 bases from V and 7 bases from J; junction bases left unmatched: 8. This table comes from immunoSEQ multiplex PCR, and its TCRdb copy is limited to in-frame clones, with some not included. Of 200,000 to 250,000 clones listed, under 90% were seen once; the top ten hold approximately 2%. Donors were grouped by their self-reported clinical history. Source material: PBMCs or T cells enriched from blood (not recorded which). The source is a man aged 55 to 70 who had recovered from COVID-19. The chain uses TRBV2 and TRBJ2-1, with 10 bases that match TRBD2. The CDR3 protein is CASSERGVAGGNEQFF. The CDR3, as DNA: TGTGCCAGCAGTGAACGAGGGGTAGCGGGGGGTAATGAGCAGTTCTTC.